The present T cell receptor beta chain was sequenced within a study of T-cell reconstitution after alpha-beta-depleted transplantation in children (dated by TCRdb to the mid-2010s). The study in broad terms: T-cell immune reconstitution after TCRalphabeta/CD19-depleted allogeneic hematopoietic cell transplantation in children was quantitatively tracked in the study by means of TCR repertoire profiling. What the work shows at the level of the full study, not this receptor alone: About two months after transplant, the apparently early recovery of alphabetaT-cell counts reportedly depended on just several hundred clones that had expanded rapidly and came from non-depleted graft cells. In some patients, the high TCRbeta diversity seen at day 60 was put down to recipient T cells and intrathymic progenitors that had survived conditioning. Over subsequent months, a decline in hyperexpanded clone frequencies was noted, and after one year, T-cell counts and TCRbeta diversity were mostly ascribed to newly produced T cells.

About this clonotype: This clone's antigen is unknown. No much larger clone is present one base from it, and per-base qualities are unavailable.

CDR1 and CDR2 are drawn from the germline V gene (reference sequence): DFQATT, SNEGSKA. The germline V end is reduced by 4 bases and the J end by 2 bases; junction bases left unmatched: 0. The CDR3 contains 12 residues, cysteine and phenylalanine counted. Just CDR3 DNA is preserved here, 36 bases in frame from base 1. According to the study, the label for this sample's treatment or condition signals: allogeneic hematopoietic cell transplantation with graft depleted of TCRalphabeta T cells and CD19 B cells. TCRalphabeta/CD19-depleted allogeneic hematopoietic cell grafts were given to the transplant recipients, all of whom were children. Receptors were amplified or captured by PCR. Sequencing took place on an Illumina HiSeq 2500. To normalize quantification of the TCRbeta repertoire, the TCR libraries were built with molecular barcoding that relied on unique molecular identifiers. TCRdb's own reprocessing of the public reads used fastp at Q25 and MiXCR and kept productive beta chains. Each entry is one CDR3 protein sequence, shown with its most common DNA and genes. The sample profile shows fewer than 750,000 distinct CDR3 sequences; more than 20% of them were found once. The top ten constitute approximately 14% of the sample.

The sequence came from a boy in the first two years of life who had a stem cell transplant for acute myeloid leukemia, so the T cells may come from the graft donor. The sample in question was PBMCs, mostly from graft donor cells, obtained 360 days after TCRalphabeta/CD19-depleted stem cell transplant. Recombination connected TRBV20-1 to TRBJ2-7; 9 bases in between match TRBD1. The CDR3 loop reads CSANRGPYEQYF. The DNA reads TGCAGTGCTAACAGGGGGCCCTACGAGCAGTACTTC.